The 17 T cell receptor beta chains below were found in one sample sequenced in a study of T cells after yellow fever vaccination. MiXCR was run by TCRdb on the 5' RACE reads, yielding one entry per CDR3 protein. The sample holds 95,000 to 100,000 distinct CDR3 sequences, less than 6% seen once. The sample consisted of CD8+ T cells sorted from PBMCs, taken 10 days after the yellow fever booster vaccination. Source of these receptors: a young man who received the YFV17D yellow fever vaccine.

This clonotype was observed many times. The chain combines TRBV7-9 with TRBJ2-5; 8 positions match TRBD2. J was trimmed by 0 bases and V by 5 bases; bases with no gene match: 8. In germline, CDR1 is SEHNR, CDR2 FQNEAQ (reference sequence). This CDR3 is 16 amino acids long. CDR3 sequence reads: CASSPGGGLYQETQYF. CDR3 nucleotide sequence: TGTGCCAGCAGCCCCGGGGGGGGGCTATACCAAGAGACCCAGTACTTC.

This clonotype has only a few counts. V gene TRBV19 combines with J gene TRBJ1-1, with TRBD1 matching over 10 bases. The CDR3 is 13 residues long. Trimming took 9 bases from V and 10 from J; bases not matched to a gene: 11. The V gene's germline CDR1 is LNHDA and CDR2 SQIVND (reference sequence). For the CDR3, the DNA is TGTGCCAGCGGTTGGGGGACAGGGGATGGAGCTTTCTTT. Translation gives CASGWGTGDGAFF.

The chain links TRBV6-1 to TRBJ2-5, with D perhaps matching TRBD1 or TRBD2 (6 bases each). Looked up from germline, CDR1 is MNHNS and CDR2 is SASEGT. This CDR3 spans 17 amino acids. V lost 2 bases and J lost 4, with 20 bases in between. The CDR3 DNA reads as TGTGCCAGCAGTGAAACGGGGGCGTTTGGGGATGGAGAGACCCAGTACTTC. This codes for CASSETGAFGDGETQYF.

This clonotype was observed a handful of times. The chain has TRBV12-3 or TRBV12-4 and TRBJ2-2; 8 positions match TRBD1. Trimming at V came to 8 bases and at J to 4 bases, leaving 6 bases not matched to a gene. The CDR3 length is 14 residues. CDR3 in amino acids: CASSRGLATGELFF. As DNA, the CDR3 is TGTGCCAGCTCCAGGGGGCTAGCCACCGGGGAGCTGTTTTTT.

There are a few counts of this clonotype. The V and J genes are TRBV12-3 or TRBV12-4 and TRBJ2-4; D ambiguous. Trimming left V 0 bases short and J 6 bases short, with 15 bases between. The CDR3 loop spans 16 amino acids. The CDR3 region is CASSLAGDMTLNIQYF. As DNA, the CDR3 is TGTGCCAGCAGTTTAGCCGGCGACATGACCTTAAACATTCAGTACTTC.

This chain connects TRBV19 to TRBJ2-2; D not certain. Trimming cost V 9 bases and J 0 bases, with 17 bases left between them. Germline V gene data show CDR1 as LNHDA and CDR2 as SQIVND (reference sequence). The CDR3 loop spans 16 amino acids. The CDR3 loop is CASSRLHLSNTGELFF. The CDR3, as DNA: TGTGCCAGCTCCAGGCTACACCTCTCGAACACCGGGGAGCTGTTTTTT.

This clonotype was seen more than once but under ten times. The chain employs TRBV6-5 and TRBJ1-2; D not resolved. This CDR3 comprises 13 residues. V gave up 0 bases and J gave up 7 bases, with 9 bases separating them. Germline-derived CDR1 and CDR2 are MNHEY and SVGAGI. CDR3 residues: CASSYSSGGGYTF. The CDR3 DNA reads TGTGCCAGCAGTTACTCGTCAGGAGGTGGCTACACCTTC.

This chain links TRBV25-1 with TRBJ1-3, with D hard to call. The V end was cut by 7 bases, the J end by 0 bases, with 13 bases between. Germline CDR1 reads MGHDK; CDR2 reads SYGVNS. The CDR3 extends over 15 amino acids. CDR3 in DNA: TGTGCCAGCACCCCCCCAGGTCCCTCTGGAAACACCATATATTTT. Translated, it gives CASTPPGPSGNTIYF.

This chain links TRBV29-1 with TRBJ2-1; D is uncertain. Trimming took 4 bases from V and 7 from J, leaving 8 bases between them. Germline-derived CDR1 and CDR2 are SQVTM and ANQGSEA. The CDR3 has 11 amino acids. The chain's CDR3 is CSVAGSNEQFF. The CDR3 DNA reads as TGCAGCGTTGCTGGTAGTAATGAGCAGTTCTTC.

This clonotype showed up many times. The chain links TRBV20-1 to TRBJ1-3; TRBD1 agrees at 7 bases. This CDR3 has 14 amino acids. The V segment lost 6 bases and the J segment 8 bases; nucleotides outside the gene matches: 13. Per germline, CDR1 DFQATT and CDR2 SNEGSKA (reference sequence). In DNA, the CDR3 is TGCAGTGCCCGGGAGCAGGGCACAGGGGACACCATATATTTT. It yields the protein CSAREQGTGDTIYF.

In this sample, this clonotype turned up many times. This chain joins TRBV5-1 and TRBJ1-5, with 9 bases matching TRBD1. The V segment lost 4 bases and the J segment 5 bases; nucleotides outside the gene matches: 7. CDR3 size: 15 residues. Germline V gene lookup returns CDR1 SGHRS and CDR2 YFSETQ. The chain's CDR3 is CASSLGQGRDQPQHF. CDR3 sequence (DNA): TGCGCCAGCAGCCTGGGACAGGGACGGGATCAGCCCCAGCATTTT.

The chain is built from TRBV15 and TRBJ1-2; D unclear. Germline V gene data show CDR1 as LNHNV and CDR2 as YYDKDF (reference sequence). V lost 5 bases to trimming and J lost 0 bases, with 10 bases between them. The CDR3 contains 14 residues. CDR3 region: CATSPRPANYGYTF. CDR3 sequence (DNA): TGTGCCACCAGCCCCAGACCAGCTAACTATGGCTACACCTTC. Full variable domain (remainder filled in from reference TRBV15 and TRBJ1-2): DAMVIQNPRYQVTQFGKPVTLSCSQTLNHNVMYWYQQKSSQAPKLLFHYYDKDFNNEADTPDNFQSRRPNTSFCFLDIRSPGLGDTAMYLCATSPRPANYGYTFGSGTRLTVV.

The V gene is TRBV25-1, the J gene TRBJ2-1; no reliable D call. Trimming removed 4 bases from V and 10 bases from J, with 5 bases in between. The germline CDR1 and CDR2 sequences are MGHDK and SYGVNS. CDR3 length: 10 residues. CDR3 amino acids: CASSGREQFF. CDR3 in DNA: TGTGCCAGCAGTGGGAGAGAGCAGTTCTTC.

Concerning this clonotype: This may be a read error, as it is one base from a much larger clone. The V call is TRBV11-3, the J call TRBJ2-7; 8 nucleotides match TRBD2. Trimming removed 3 bases from V and 5 bases from J; junction bases left unmatched: 6. Germline V gene sequence: CDR1 SGHNT, CDR2 YENEEA. There are 14 residues in the CDR3. CDR3 sequence (DNA): TGTGCCAGCAGCTTCAGCGGGGGAAACGACGAGCAGTACTTC. It is translated as CASSFSGGNDEQYF.

The chain carries TRBV6-5 and TRBJ1-5; weak D call: TRBD1 (6 bases). Germline CDR1 and CDR2: MNHEY and SVGAGI. V was trimmed by 4 bases and J by 7 bases, leaving 17 bases between them. The CDR3 length is 15 residues. CDR3 region: CASSLLLGAGQPQHF. The CDR3 nucleotides are TGTGCCAGCAGTTTACTCCTGGGGGCAGGACAGCCCCAGCATTTT.

This clonotype was seen many times. The J gene is TRBJ2-5, the V gene TRBV7-6; 8 positions match TRBD2. Germline loops: CDR1 SGHVS, CDR2 FNYEAQ. This CDR3 contains 14 residues. Trimming removed 2 bases from V and 5 bases from J; junction bases left unmatched: 4. CDR3 in DNA: TGTGCCAGCAGCTTATACGGGGGGGCGGAGACCCAGTACTTC. Its translation is CASSLYGGAETQYF.

This clonotype was seen ten or more times. In DNA, the CDR3 is TGCGCCAGCAGCCTAGGACCCGGAGAAGCTTTCTTT. The encoded protein is CASSLGPGEAFF. The rearrangement links TRBV5-1 to TRBJ1-1; no firm D call. CDR3 length equals 12 residues. Per the germline V gene, CDR1 is SGHRS and CDR2 is YFSETQ. V shed 4 bases and J shed 8 bases, with 12 bases lying between them.